This T cell receptor (beta chain) was identified in a study of regulatory T cells in long-lasting Graves disease. General study points: Among persistent patients, a larger number of public clonotypes were shared (about 3,000) than among newly diagnosed patients (just over 950). TCR diversity was lower in persistent Graves' patients (versus newly diagnosed ones). Only peripheral blood was studied, not thyroid tissue.

Relying on iRepertoire HTBI primers and Arm-PCR of CDR3 regions, the team built TCR beta libraries. Each CDR3 protein gets one entry after TCRdb re-called the multiplex PCR reads with MiXCR. This sample carries roughly 520,000 distinct CDR3 sequences, around 11% of them seen once, and the ten largest clones take about 8.9%. This clonotype was seen repeatedly, ten times or more. Its antigen is not known. The CDR3 length is 13 residues. Germline CDR1 PRHDT, CDR2 FYEKMQ (reference sequence). The germline V and J ends were trimmed by 4 bases and 7 bases, with 13 bases remaining between them. Time point described: newly diagnosed GD, antithyroid drugs for less than 3 months. PBMC-derived RNA was used for the TCR library. This sample was also put to use in a study of T cells in Graves' hyperthyroidism and ophthalmopathy. This second report adds: First-round RT-PCR targeting the TCR CDR3 was performed with the HTBI primer set.

This TCR came from a woman aged 30 to 39 with Graves disease. The rearrangement uses TRBV13 and TRBJ1-1; D is unclear. The material sequenced was peripheral blood mononuclear cells (PBMCs), taken at new diagnosis, from a patient treated with antithyroid drugs. The CDR3 protein is CASSSFLNGEAFF. The CDR3 DNA follows: TGTGCCAGCAGCTCCTTCCTAAATGGTGAAGCTTTCTTT.